The source of this T cell receptor (beta chain) is a study of T cells in Graves' hyperthyroidism and ophthalmopathy (dated by TCRdb to between 2018 and 2021). Broadly, across the study: Peripheral blood samples were taken at the time of initial diagnosis, prior to any treatment. To identify TCR V-J signatures that set the groups apart, the researchers used a discovery cohort of about a hundred patients, made up of 43 with Graves' ophthalmopathy and 55 to 65 with stable Graves' hyperthyroidism. An independent validation cohort of around 19 hyperthyroidism patients and 15 or so patients who later progressed to ophthalmopathy tested prospective prediction of ophthalmopathy. The approximately 100 discovery patients were divided at random into training and test sets in a 7:3 ratio. Thyroid tissue and blood T-cell repertoires from about six Graves' hyperthyroidism patients were also compared in the study. Following sampling, methimazole starting at 30 mg daily was given to hyperthyroidism patients, and high-dose intravenous methylprednisolone was given to ophthalmopathy patients. The paper describes TCR Vbeta CDR3 sequencing of 135 peripheral blood samples, made up of fewer than 50 ophthalmopathy patients, approximately 73 hyperthyroidism patients and 17 progressor patients.

Stable Graves' hyperthyroidism was defined as the absence of progression to ophthalmopathy over 18 months of follow-up. Hyperthyroidism patients were newly diagnosed, had a disease duration of under 2 months, and were aged 18 to 65 years. Patients with uncontrolled infections, other autoimmune diseases, pregnancy or lactation were excluded. Diagnoses were established on the basis of clinical symptoms, serum thyroxine and TRAb, thyroid ultrasound, and orbital computed tomography. PBMCs were separated from approximately 9.9 ml of fresh peripheral blood using Ficoll-Paque density gradient centrifugation. Trizol reagent was used to extract total RNA, and RNA quality was then checked on an Agilent 2100 Bioanalyzer. This clonotype occurred many times. Its antigen is still unknown. Base qualities are not at hand, and no much larger clone is one base apart. Paper-wide results and their limitations: In validation, the model predicted progression to ophthalmopathy a median of roughly 6.5 months before onset, with approximately 71% sensitivity and 72.22% specificity. Most expanded thyroid clonotypes (frequency above 0.001) were also found in blood, which suggests that blood repertoires may mirror thyroid immune responses. A 13 V-J signature model separated ophthalmopathy from stable hyperthyroidism, with 87.88% sensitivity and 81.08% specificity in cross-validation and 80%/75% in testing. No statistical method was used to set the sample size in advance, and investigators knew the group allocation.

The TCR beta CDR3 regions were amplified from RNA transcripts. For the first round of RT-PCR on the TCR CDR3, the HTBI primer set was used together with the Qiagen OneStep RT-PCR kit. Libraries were constructed in a second round of multiplex PCR, after which size selection and purification were carried out. The libraries were sequenced on an Illumina HiSeq2000 using paired-end 100 bp reads. The study's processing was this. SOAPnuke was used to process the raw data, with reads discarded if the reads contained adapters or uncalled bases, had a mean Phred below 15, or lacked an exact constant-primer or identifier match. COPE v1.2.5 was used to merge the high-quality paired reads, and each unique nucleotide sequence was defined as a clonotype. MiTCR v1.1 was used to align clonotypes to the IMGT TRBV, TRBD and TRBJ reference segments. Analysis was restricted to V-J combinations with a frequency above 0.0001, which covered about 99% of repertoires. A TCS score was defined as the ratio of F50 (clonal expansion) to E x V (chaos), with BLOSUM62-based TCRdist applied between CDR3 peptides within each V-J. Welch's t-statistics and random forest reduced around 510 V-J features to roughly 13, which were used in a naive Bayes classifier (R e1071). In TCRdb, the public reads were trimmed at Q25 with fastp and aligned with MiXCR, with productive beta chains retained. Identical CDR3 proteins give one entry, which carries the most common genes and DNA. None of the V and J calls come from the authors' own analysis; TCRdb made them. The sample table contains under 400,000 distinct CDR3 sequences; only one count was recorded for 15% to 20% of them. The ten top clones hold approximately 49% of the sample.

Spanning cysteine to phenylalanine, the CDR3 consists of 12 amino acids. The DNA shown is the 36-base CDR3, in frame from base 1. CDR1 is given as KGHDR and CDR2 as SFDVKD, both from the germline V gene. V is pared back by 4 bases and J by 13 bases, with 13 bases lying between the germline termini. The clonotype originates from a woman in her forties or fifties with Graves' hyperthyroidism. The sequence joins TRBV24-1 to TRBJ1-5; the D region possibly corresponds to TRBD1 (6 bases align). The sample taken for sequencing was blood. The DNA is TGTGCCACCAGTGACGCCACAGGGTTTCAGCATTTT. This translates into CATSDATGFQHF.